This is a list of T cell receptor beta chains from one sample in a study of shared clonotypes between healthy human individuals. Measured with immunoSEQ multiplex PCR; TCRdb has only the in-frame clones, and not every one. Here the sample spans fewer than 350,000 clones, over 75% being singletons. Sequenced material: memory CD8+ T cells sorted from blood. All receptors come from a man younger than 35 in good health. The CDR3 runs from the conserved cysteine through the conserved F or W. Fields, in order: clone size, J gene, V gene, CDR3 protein. Rows give clone size only sometimes, using once, few, many, or a class for an expanded clone.

clone size: -; J gene: TRBJ1-1; V gene: TRBV29-1; CDR3 protein: CSVTRESTEAFF
clone size: -; J gene: TRBJ2-1; V gene: TRBV11-2; CDR3 protein: CASSYNEQFF
clone size: -; J gene: TRBJ2-7; V gene: TRBV2; CDR3 protein: CASISRAYEQYF
clone size: -; J gene: TRBJ1-2; V gene: TRBV5-1; CDR3 protein: CASSLLGTDYGYTF
clone size: -; J gene: TRBJ1-6; V gene: TRBV28; CDR3 protein: CASSPLGQGSRDSPLHF
clone size: -; J gene: TRBJ1-2; V gene: TRBV30; CDR3 protein: CAGEIGQGLGGYTF
clone size: -; J gene: TRBJ2-7; V gene: TRBV30; CDR3 protein: CAWSGDSYEQYF
clone size: -; J gene: TRBJ2-5; V gene: TRBV7-8; CDR3 protein: CASSPGTSRETQYF
clone size: medium-sized; J gene: TRBJ1-5; V gene: TRBV19; CDR3 protein: CASSIWGQRGTQPQHF
clone size: few; J gene: TRBJ1-5; V gene: TRBV30; CDR3 protein: CAEARLNQPQHF
clone size: -; J gene: TRBJ2-1; V gene: TRBV6-6; CDR3 protein: CAISRTGGYNEQFF
clone size: -; J gene: TRBJ1-2; V gene: TRBV7-9; CDR3 protein: CASSFERDRFNHGYTF
clone size: -; J gene: TRBJ2-7; V gene: TRBV5-5; CDR3 protein: CASSLEQGSAYEQYF
clone size: -; J gene: TRBJ1-5; V gene: TRBV27; CDR3 protein: CASSIQGRLQPQHF
clone size: -; J gene: TRBJ2-7; V gene: TRBV5-5; CDR3 protein: CASSLPGNEQYF
clone size: -; J gene: TRBJ1-4; V gene: TRBV19; CDR3 protein: CASSIDLQGATNEKLFF
clone size: -; J gene: TRBJ2-1; V gene: TRBV7-8; CDR3 protein: CASSLDPLRQGSNEQFF
clone size: -; J gene: TRBJ2-1; V gene: TRBV9; CDR3 protein: CASSVGGGEQFF
clone size: -; J gene: TRBJ1-2; V gene: TRBV15; CDR3 protein: CATSRGGTTSLGYTF
clone size: -; J gene: TRBJ2-7; V gene: TRBV6-1; CDR3 protein: CASSERGGDYEQYF
clone size: -; J gene: TRBJ2-7; V gene: TRBV10-2; CDR3 protein: CASSPTRTLSYEQYF
clone size: -; J gene: TRBJ2-2; V gene: TRBV28; CDR3 protein: CASIPYGTTGELFF
clone size: -; J gene: TRBJ2-7; V gene: TRBV7-9; CDR3 protein: CASSLVRGEASYEQYF
clone size: -; J gene: TRBJ2-7; V gene: TRBV28; CDR3 protein: CASSNPTGLSYEQYF
clone size: -; J gene: TRBJ1-4; V gene: TRBV27; CDR3 protein: CASSYWTGGNEKLFF
clone size: -; J gene: TRBJ2-7; V gene: TRBV7-9; CDR3 protein: CASSFREQQGDEQYF
clone size: -; J gene: TRBJ1-6; V gene: TRBV6-5; CDR3 protein: CASSSTGGLRSPLHF
clone size: -; J gene: TRBJ2-7; V gene: TRBV23-1; CDR3 protein: CASGFRDIRSYEQYF
clone size: -; J gene: TRBJ1-5; V gene: TRBV10-3; CDR3 protein: CAISTGSNQPQHF
clone size: -; J gene: TRBJ2-7; V gene: TRBV9; CDR3 protein: CASSASGGDYEQYF
clone size: -; J gene: TRBJ1-6; V gene: TRBV7-7; CDR3 protein: CASSLGADSPLHF
clone size: -; J gene: TRBJ2-5; V gene: TRBV7-9; CDR3 protein: CASSATLGETQYF
clone size: -; J gene: TRBJ2-1; V gene: TRBV6-6; CDR3 protein: CASWGLAPYNEQFF